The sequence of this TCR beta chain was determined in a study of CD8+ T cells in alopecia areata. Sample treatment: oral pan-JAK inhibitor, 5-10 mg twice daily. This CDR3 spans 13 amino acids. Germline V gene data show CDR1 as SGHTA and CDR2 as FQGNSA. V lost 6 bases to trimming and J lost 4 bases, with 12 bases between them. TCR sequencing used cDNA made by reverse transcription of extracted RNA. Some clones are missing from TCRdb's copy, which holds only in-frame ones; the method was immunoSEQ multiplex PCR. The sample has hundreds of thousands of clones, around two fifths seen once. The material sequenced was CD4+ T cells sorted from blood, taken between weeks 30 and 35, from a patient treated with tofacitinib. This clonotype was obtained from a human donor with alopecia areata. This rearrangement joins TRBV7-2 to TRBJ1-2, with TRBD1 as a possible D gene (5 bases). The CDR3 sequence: CASSFKGTYGYTF. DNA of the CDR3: TGTGCCAGCAGTTTCAAGGGGACCTATGGCTACACCTTC.